The present TCR beta chain was sequenced within a study of blood T cells in healthy people across ages. Study results and limitations: For the donors, CMV status was unknown and possibly confounded expanded clonotype changes.

Comments on this clonotype: Antigen specificity is unknown.

The germline V and J ends were trimmed by 3 bases and 7 bases, with 16 bases remaining between them. Germline-derived CDR1 and CDR2 are MNHEY and SMNVEV (reference sequence). This CDR3 contains 15 residues. A second about 7 to 11 cycle PCR used barcoded and J-beta primers. TCRdb redid the calling of the 5' RACE reads with MiXCR, one entry per CDR3 protein. The table lists approximately 1.5 million distinct CDR3 sequences, 35% to 45% of them singletons. The sequence derives from a young woman in good health. The specimen sequenced was blood. The V and J genes are TRBV27 and TRBJ1-5; possibly TRBD1 for D (5 bases). CDR3 protein: CASSFSQDIGQPQHF. The CDR3 DNA reads TGTGCCAGCAGTTTCTCGCAGGACATTGGCCAGCCCCAGCATTTT.